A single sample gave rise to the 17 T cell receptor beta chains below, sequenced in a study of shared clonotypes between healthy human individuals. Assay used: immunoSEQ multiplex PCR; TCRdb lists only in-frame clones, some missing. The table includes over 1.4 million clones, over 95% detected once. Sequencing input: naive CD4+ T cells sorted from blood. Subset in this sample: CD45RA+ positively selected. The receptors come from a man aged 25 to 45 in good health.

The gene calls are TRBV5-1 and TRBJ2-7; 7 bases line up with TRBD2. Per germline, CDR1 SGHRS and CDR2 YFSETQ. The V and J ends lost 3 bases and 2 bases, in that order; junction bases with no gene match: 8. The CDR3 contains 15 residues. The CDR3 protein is CASSSIAGAPYEQYF. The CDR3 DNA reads TGCGCCAGCAGCTCCATAGCGGGTGCTCCCTACGAGCAGTACTTC.

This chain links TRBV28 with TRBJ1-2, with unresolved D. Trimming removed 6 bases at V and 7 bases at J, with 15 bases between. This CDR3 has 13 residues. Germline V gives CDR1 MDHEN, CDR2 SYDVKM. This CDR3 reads CASSSLGSAGYTF. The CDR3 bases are TGTGCCAGCAGCTCCCTTGGCTCAGCTGGCTACACCTTC.

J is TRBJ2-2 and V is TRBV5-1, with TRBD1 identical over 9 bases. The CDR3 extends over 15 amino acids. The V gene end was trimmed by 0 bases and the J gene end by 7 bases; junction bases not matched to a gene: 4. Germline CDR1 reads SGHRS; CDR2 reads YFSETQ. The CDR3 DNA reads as TGCGCCAGCAGCTTGGGGACAGGGGCGGTCGGGGAGCTGTTTTTT. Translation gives CASSLGTGAVGELFF. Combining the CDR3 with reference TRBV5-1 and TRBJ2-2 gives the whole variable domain KAGVTQTPRYLIKTRGQQVTLSCSPISGHRSVSWYQQTPGQGLQFLFEYFSETQRNKGNFPGRFSGRQFSNSRSEMNVSTLELGDSALYLCASSLGTGAVGELFFGEGSRLTVL.

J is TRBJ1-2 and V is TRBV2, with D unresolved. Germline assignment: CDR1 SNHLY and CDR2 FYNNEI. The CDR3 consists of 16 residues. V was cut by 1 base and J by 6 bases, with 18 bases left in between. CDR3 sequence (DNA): TGTGCCAGCAGTGAAGGATCGGCATTTTGGGAGAATGGCTACACCTTC. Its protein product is CASSEGSAFWENGYTF.

This CDR3 reads CASSENLLGSSYNEQFF. The CDR3 region has the DNA TGCGCCAGCAGTGAGAATTTGCTAGGGAGCTCCTACAATGAGCAGTTCTTC. V usage is TRBV10-1 and J usage is TRBJ2-1; possible D gene TRBD2, 5 bases. The ends were cut back, 2 bases at V and 0 bases at J, with 14 bases in the middle. This CDR3 region has 17 residues. The germline CDR1 and CDR2 sequences are WNHNN and SYGVQD (reference sequence).

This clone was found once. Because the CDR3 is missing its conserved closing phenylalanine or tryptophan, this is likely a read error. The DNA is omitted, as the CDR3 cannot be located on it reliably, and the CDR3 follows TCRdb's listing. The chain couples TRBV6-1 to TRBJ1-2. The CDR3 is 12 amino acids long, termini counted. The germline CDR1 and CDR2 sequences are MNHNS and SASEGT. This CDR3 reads CASSEVGGHFTI.

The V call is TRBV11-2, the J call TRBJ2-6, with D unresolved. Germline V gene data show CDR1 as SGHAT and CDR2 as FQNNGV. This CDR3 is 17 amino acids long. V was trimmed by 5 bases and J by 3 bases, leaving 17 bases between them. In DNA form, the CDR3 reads TGTGCCAGCAGCCCTAGTTCACGACCTCGTGGGGCCAACGTCCTGACTTTC. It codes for CASSPSSRPRGANVLTF.

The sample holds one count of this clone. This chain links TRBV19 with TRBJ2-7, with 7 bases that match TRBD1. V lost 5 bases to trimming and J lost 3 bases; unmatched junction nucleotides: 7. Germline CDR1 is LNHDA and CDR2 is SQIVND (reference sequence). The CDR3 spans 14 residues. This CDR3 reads CASSARRQGYEQYF. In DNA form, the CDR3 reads TGTGCCAGTAGTGCCCGGAGACAGGGCTACGAGCAGTACTTC.

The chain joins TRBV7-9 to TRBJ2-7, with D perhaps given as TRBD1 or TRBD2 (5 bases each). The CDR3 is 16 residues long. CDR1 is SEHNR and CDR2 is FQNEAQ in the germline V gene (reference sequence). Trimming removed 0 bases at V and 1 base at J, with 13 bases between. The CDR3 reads CASSLAWGSKSYEQYF. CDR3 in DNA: TGTGCCAGCAGCTTAGCGTGGGGGTCCAAATCCTACGAGCAGTACTTC.

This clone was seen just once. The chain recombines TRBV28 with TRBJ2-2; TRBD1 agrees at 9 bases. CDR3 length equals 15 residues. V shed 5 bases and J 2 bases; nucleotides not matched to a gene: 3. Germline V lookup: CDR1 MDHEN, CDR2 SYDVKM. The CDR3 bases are TGTGCCAGCAGTACAGGGGGCTCTAACACCGGGGAGCTGTTTTTT. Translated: CASSTGGSNTGELFF.

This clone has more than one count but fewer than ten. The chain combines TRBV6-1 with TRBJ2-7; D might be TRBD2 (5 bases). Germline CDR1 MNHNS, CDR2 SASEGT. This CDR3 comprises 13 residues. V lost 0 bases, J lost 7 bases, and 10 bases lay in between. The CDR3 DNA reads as TGTGCCAGCAGTGAAGCGCTTGGACTTGAGCAGTACTTC. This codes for CASSEALGLEQYF.

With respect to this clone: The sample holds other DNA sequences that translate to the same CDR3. The DNA of the CDR3 is TGTGCCAGCAGCTTAGACACCAATCAGCCCCAGCATTTT. It specifies CASSLDTNQPQHF. V usage is TRBV7-2 and J usage is TRBJ1-5; D unresolved. The germline V gene encodes CDR1 SGHTA and CDR2 FQGNSA. Trimming stripped 1 base from V and 3 bases from J, with 4 bases between. The CDR3 loop spans 13 amino acids.

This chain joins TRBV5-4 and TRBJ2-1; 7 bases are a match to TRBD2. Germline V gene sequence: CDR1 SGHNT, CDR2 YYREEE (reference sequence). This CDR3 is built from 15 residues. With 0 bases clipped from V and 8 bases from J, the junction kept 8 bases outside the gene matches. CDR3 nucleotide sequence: TGTGCCAGCAGCTTGGCCGAGGCGGGAGCGTATGAGCAGTTCTTC. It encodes CASSLAEAGAYEQFF.

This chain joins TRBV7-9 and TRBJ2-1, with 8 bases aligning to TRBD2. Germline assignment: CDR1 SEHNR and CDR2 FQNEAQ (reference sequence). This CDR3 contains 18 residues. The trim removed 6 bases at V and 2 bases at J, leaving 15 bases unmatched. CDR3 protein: CASSSRGTGTSAYNEQFF. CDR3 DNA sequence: TGTGCCAGCAGTTCGCGGGGGACCGGGACTAGTGCCTACAATGAGCAGTTCTTC.

The CDR3 loop reads CASSARDRAVYEQYF. The CDR3 nucleotides are TGTGCCAGCAGCGCCCGGGACAGGGCCGTCTACGAGCAGTACTTC. The rearrangement joins TRBV9 to TRBJ2-7; TRBD1 agrees at 9 bases. CDR1 SGDLS and CDR2 YYNGEE come from the germline V gene. The CDR3 extends over 15 amino acids. The V segment lost 3 bases and the J segment 3 bases; nucleotides outside the gene matches: 7.

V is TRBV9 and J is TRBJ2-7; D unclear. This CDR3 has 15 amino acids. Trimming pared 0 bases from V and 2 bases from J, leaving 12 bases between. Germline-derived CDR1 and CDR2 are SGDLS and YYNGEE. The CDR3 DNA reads TGTGCCAGCAGCGTAGAATTCGGCCCAACCTACGAGCAGTACTTC. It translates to CASSVEFGPTYEQYF.

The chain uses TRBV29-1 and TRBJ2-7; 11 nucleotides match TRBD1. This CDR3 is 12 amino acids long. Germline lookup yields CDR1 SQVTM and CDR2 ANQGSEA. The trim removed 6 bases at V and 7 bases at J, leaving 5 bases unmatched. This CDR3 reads CSVGTGGREQYF. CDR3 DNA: TGCAGCGTCGGGACAGGGGGAAGGGAGCAGTACTTC.